The entry below describes one T cell receptor (beta chain). Antigen specificity is unknown. The authors prepared the TCRbeta library with unique molecular identifiers. TCRdb recomputed calls from the PCR reads with MiXCR, one row per CDR3 protein. This repertoire shows about 830,000 distinct CDR3 sequences, 15% to 20% found once; its top ten account for just under 5%. This record comes from a study of T-cell reconstitution after alpha-beta-depleted transplantation in children. The study's findings and limits: Approximately two months post-transplant, alpha-beta T cells reportedly originated from several hundred expanded graft clones.

This CDR3 comprises 12 residues. Trimming cost V 3 bases and J 4 bases, with 5 bases left between them. CDR1 is MNHEY, CDR2 SMNVEV, per germline (reference sequence). This clonotype was sampled from a male patient aged 5 to 17 who had a stem cell transplant for acute lymphoblastic leukemia, so the T cells may come from the graft donor. This material consisted of PBMCs, mostly from graft donor cells, taken 360 days after TCRalphabeta/CD19-depleted stem cell transplant. The rearrangement links TRBV27 to TRBJ2-3; no clear D gene. This CDR3 is CASSFSSDTQYF. The CDR3 coding sequence is TGTGCCAGCAGTTTTTCCTCAGATACGCAGTATTTT.